What follows are 29 T cell receptor beta chains derived from one specimen sequenced in a study of identical twins. One entry per CDR3 protein results from TCRdb running MiXCR on the 5' RACE reads. This table holds around 530,000 distinct CDR3 sequences, roughly 15% found once. These data were also reused for a study on yellow fever vaccine responses in identical twins.

The sample was CD4+ T cells sorted from blood. These receptors came from a woman aged 18-35 years in good health.

This clonotype appeared a few times. The chain links TRBV12-3 or TRBV12-4 to TRBJ1-5; tentatively, D is TRBD1 (6 bases). The CDR3 covers 14 residues. V dropped 5 bases and J dropped 11 bases, with 19 bases sitting between them. The CDR3 reads CASSQDSLARAQHF. Written as DNA, the CDR3 is TGTGCCAGCAGTCAGGACAGCCTTGCACGAGCCCAGCATTTT.

The chain couples TRBV28 to TRBJ1-5; D gene unclear. V was pared by 3 bases and J by 3 bases, with 18 bases between. Germline V lookup: CDR1 MDHEN, CDR2 SYDVKM. This CDR3 contains 17 residues. The CDR3 loop reads CASSLVRGRGHNQPQHF. DNA for the CDR3: TGTGCCAGCAGTTTGGTTCGAGGACGTGGGCACAATCAGCCCCAGCATTTT.

This clonotype was observed a few times. The CDR3 coding sequence is TGTGCCAGCAGTTTGAAGGGGGGTGGAGCGGATGAGCAGTTCTTC. Amino acids: CASSLKGGGADEQFF. The chain employs TRBV12-3 or TRBV12-4 and TRBJ2-1, with D perhaps matching TRBD1 or TRBD2 (6 bases each). Between the trimmed V and J ends, which lost 3 bases and 8 bases, there was a span of 17 bases. The CDR3 contains 15 residues.

The chain employs TRBV12-3 or TRBV12-4 and TRBJ2-7; D possibly corresponds to TRBD1 (6 bases). The CDR3 extends over 17 amino acids. Trimming stripped 0 bases from V and 0 bases from J, with 15 bases between. CDR3 in DNA: TGTGCCAGCAGTTTAGCAGGCAGGGGCTTGAGCTCCTACGAGCAGTACTTC. It encodes CASSLAGRGLSSYEQYF.

This rearrangement joins TRBV20-1 to TRBJ2-7, with D tentatively TRBD2 (6 bases). The length of the CDR3 is 10 residues. CDR1 is DFQATT and CDR2 is SNEGSKA in the germline V gene (reference sequence). Trimming took 5 bases from V and 5 from J, leaving 7 bases between them. DNA of the CDR3: TGCAGTGCTGGGGGGAACGAGCAGTACTTC. Its protein is CSAGGNEQYF.

The chain couples TRBV6-5 to TRBJ2-7, with D maybe TRBD1 (6 bases). Trimming left V 4 bases short and J 7 bases short, with 20 bases between. This CDR3 has 15 amino acids. Germline V gene data show CDR1 as MNHEY and CDR2 as SVGAGI. CDR3 sequence (DNA): TGTGCCAGCAGTTCCCCCCGGGGAACAGGGTGGGAGCAGTACTTC. It codes for CASSSPRGTGWEQYF.

The rearrangement joins TRBV6-5 to TRBJ2-6; 7 positions match TRBD1. V shed 2 bases and J 3 bases; nucleotides not matched to a gene: 7. The CDR3 totals 17 residues. The germline gives CDR1 MNHEY, CDR2 SVGAGI. In DNA form, the CDR3 reads TGTGCCAGCAGTTACACCCGACAGGGACGTGGGGCCAACGTCCTGACTTTC. This codes for CASSYTRQGRGANVLTF.

In its sample, this clonotype was seen a few times. This chain links TRBV11-2 with TRBJ2-3, with D possibly matching TRBD2 (5 bases). There are 16 residues in the CDR3. Germline V gene data show CDR1 as SGHAT and CDR2 as FQNNGV. The V end lost 5 bases, the J end lost 1 base, and 16 bases lay between the germline ends. CDR3 sequence: CASSNRMEARTDTQYF. In DNA, the CDR3 is TGTGCCAGCAGCAACCGTATGGAGGCACGCACAGATACGCAGTATTTT.

This clonotype was counted between two and nine times. The DNA for the CDR3 is TGTGCCAGCAGTCCAGGGGTTTGGACTGAAGCTTTCTTT. This translates into CASSPGVWTEAFF. This rearrangement joins TRBV12-3 or TRBV12-4 to TRBJ1-1; D perhaps matches TRBD1 (6 bases). The CDR3 consists of 13 residues. Between the trimmed V and J ends, which lost 5 bases and 5 bases, there was a span of 12 bases.

A few counts support this clonotype. V usage is TRBV6-1 and J usage is TRBJ2-1; perhaps TRBD2 as D (6 bases). The CDR3 runs to 15 residues. V was pared by 5 bases and J by 4 bases, with 15 bases between. CDR1 and CDR2 (germline): MNHNS, SASEGT. CDR3 DNA: TGTGCCAGCAGTCCGGGGAGGAGTGGGTACAATGAGCAGTTCTTC. Amino acid sequence: CASSPGRSGYNEQFF.

J is TRBJ1-1 and V is TRBV5-1; D not certain. Germline CDR1 and CDR2: SGHRS and YFSETQ. Deletions cut 4 bases from V and 0 bases from J, with 16 bases between. The CDR3 is 16 amino acids. Here the CDR3 reads CASSPTSEGMNTEAFF. The CDR3, as DNA: TGCGCCAGCAGCCCAACATCGGAAGGGATGAACACTGAAGCTTTCTTT.

This clonotype was observed many times. This chain uses TRBV2 with TRBJ1-5, with D uncertain. The CDR3 runs 14 residues. Germline assignment: CDR1 SNHLY and CDR2 FYNNEI. The V and J ends lost 8 bases and 1 base respectively, with 12 bases between them. The CDR3 here is CASRAGVSNQPQHF. The CDR3 DNA reads TGTGCCAGCCGGGCCGGGGTGAGCAATCAGCCCCAGCATTTT. Looking up the rest from reference TRBV2 and TRBJ1-5 gives the full variable domain: EPEVTQTPSHQVTQMGQEVILRCVPISNHLYFYWYRQILGQKVEFLVSFYNNEISEKSEIFDDQFSVERPDGSNFTLKIRSTKLEDSAMYFCASRAGVSNQPQHFGDGTRLSIL.

This clonotype has a count of ten or more. In DNA, the CDR3 is TGTGCCAGCATTCCAGAAAGGGGGATTCCTAGCACAGATACGCAGTATTTT. Amino acids: CASIPERGIPSTDTQYF. The V and J genes are TRBV12-3 or TRBV12-4 and TRBJ2-3; D may be TRBD1 (6 bases). This CDR3 spans 17 amino acids. V lost 7 bases and J 0 bases, leaving 20 bases between the germline ends.

V usage is TRBV6-1 and J usage is TRBJ2-3; D unresolved. With 6 bases removed from V and 1 base from J, the gap between germline ends came to 23 bases. CDR3 size: 18 residues. Germline lookup yields CDR1 MNHNS and CDR2 SASEGT. The CDR3 sequence: CASSPTLPTASGTDTQYF. CDR3 coding DNA: TGTGCCAGCAGCCCCACCCTCCCTACCGCATCTGGCACAGATACGCAGTATTTT.

The table lists this clonotype with a count of one. CDR3: CASSPPTRRETQYF. CDR3 in DNA: TGTGCCAGCTCACCCCCGACGAGGCGAGAGACCCAGTACTTC. V gene TRBV18 combines with J gene TRBJ2-5; D remains ambiguous. V was trimmed by 3 bases and J by 4 bases, leaving 12 bases between them. This CDR3 has 14 amino acids. CDR1 and CDR2 (germline): KGHSH, LQKENI. The complete variable domain, with remaining parts taken from reference TRBV18 and TRBJ2-5, reads NAGVMQNPRHLVRRRGQEARLRCSPMKGHSHVYWYRQLPEEGLKFMVYLQKENIIDESGMPKERFSAEFPKEGPSILRIQQVVRGDSAAYFCASSPPTRRETQYFGPGTRLLVL.

This clonotype showed up just a few times. V usage is TRBV6-2 or TRBV6-3 and J usage is TRBJ2-1; 10 nucleotides match TRBD2. The CDR3 totals 16 residues. The J segment lost 8 bases and the V segment lost 7 bases, leaving 14 bases of the junction unmatched. Germline CDR1 MNHEY, CDR2 SVGEGT. The CDR3 is CASTLAGGLLVYEQFF. CDR3 sequence (DNA): TGTGCCAGCACCTTAGCGGGGGGCCTCCTAGTCTATGAGCAGTTCTTC.

This sequence joins TRBV20-1 and TRBJ2-3; 10 bases match TRBD2. The CDR3 totals 22 residues. Germline V gene sequence: CDR1 DFQATT, CDR2 SNEGSKA (reference sequence). Trimming at V came to 3 bases and at J to 0 bases, leaving 24 bases not matched to a gene. Here the CDR3 reads CSASWGSHSLAGVGPSTDTQYF. The CDR3, as DNA: TGCAGTGCTAGTTGGGGCTCGCACTCTCTAGCGGGAGTTGGGCCTAGCACAGATACGCAGTATTTT.

In its sample, this clonotype was seen many times. The V gene is TRBV5-1, the J gene TRBJ1-2, with TRBD1 matching over 9 bases. V shed 0 bases and J 7 bases; nucleotides not matched to a gene: 4. This CDR3 has 14 residues. From germline, CDR1 is SGHRS and CDR2 YFSETQ. The chain's CDR3 is CASSLDRGLSGYTF. DNA of the CDR3: TGCGCCAGCAGCTTGGACAGGGGGCTTAGTGGCTACACCTTC.

The rearrangement joins TRBV19 to TRBJ2-5; 8 bases line up with TRBD1. CDR1 is LNHDA, CDR2 SQIVND, per germline (reference sequence). The CDR3 loop spans 14 amino acids. Trimming took 5 bases from V and 4 from J; bases not matched to a gene: 6. Here the CDR3 DNA reads TGTGCCAGTAGTTTCGGACAGGGCGGAGAGACCCAGTACTTC. This gives the protein CASSFGQGGETQYF.

This clonotype turned up a few times. The chain combines TRBV27 with TRBJ2-5, with 8 nucleotides matching TRBD1. V lost 2 bases to trimming and J lost 2 bases; unmatched junction nucleotides: 7. Germline V gene data show CDR1 as MNHEY and CDR2 as SMNVEV (reference sequence). The CDR3 consists of 16 residues. CDR3 amino acids: CASSLQGTGRQETQYF. The CDR3 bases are TGTGCCAGCAGTTTACAAGGGACAGGACGGCAAGAGACCCAGTACTTC.

The rearrangement uses TRBV4-2 and TRBJ2-2; no reliable D call. Trimming took 0 bases from V and 0 from J, leaving 11 bases between them. Per germline, CDR1 LGHNA and CDR2 YNFKEQ. The CDR3 runs 17 residues. This CDR3 reads CASSQDRSVPNTGELFF. CDR3 DNA sequence: TGTGCCAGCAGCCAAGATAGATCCGTACCGAACACCGGGGAGCTGTTTTTT.

The table lists this clonotype with a few counts. The chain has TRBV5-1 and TRBJ2-5, with 9 bases aligning to TRBD1. Germline assignment: CDR1 SGHRS and CDR2 YFSETQ. This CDR3 spans 14 amino acids. The J segment lost 3 bases and the V segment lost 2 bases, leaving 2 bases of the junction unmatched. The chain's CDR3 is CASSFRTGEETQYF. CDR3 nucleotide sequence: TGCGCCAGCAGCTTCCGGACAGGGGAAGAGACCCAGTACTTC.

V and J are TRBV10-3 and TRBJ2-1; TRBD1 matches 8 bases. Germline V gene sequence: CDR1 ENHRY, CDR2 SYGVKD. V was pared by 4 bases and J by 6 bases, with 8 bases of the junction left unmatched. The CDR3 is 15 amino acids. CDR3 amino acids: CAISVDRGQGNEQFF. CDR3 nucleotide sequence: TGTGCCATCAGTGTAGACAGGGGCCAGGGCAATGAGCAGTTCTTC.

In its sample, this clonotype was seen a few times. This chain links TRBV24-1 with TRBJ2-7, with 10 positions matching TRBD2. This CDR3 region has 16 residues. Germline CDR1 reads KGHDR; CDR2 reads SFDVKD. After removal of 3 bases from V and 5 bases from J, the junction contained 9 bases not matched to a gene. In DNA form, the CDR3 reads TGTGCCACCAGTGATAAAGCTAGCGGGAGATTCCACGAGCAGTACTTC. Its protein product is CATSDKASGRFHEQYF.

This clonotype was counted ten times or more. The chain couples TRBV27 to TRBJ2-1, with 7 bases matching TRBD2. Trimming removed 3 bases from V and 9 bases from J; junction bases left unmatched: 5. Germline V gene data show CDR1 as MNHEY and CDR2 as SMNVEV (reference sequence). The length of the CDR3 is 13 residues. The CDR3: CASSLTSSTEQFF. DNA for the CDR3: TGTGCCAGCAGTTTGACTAGCTCAACTGAGCAGTTCTTC.

The chain employs TRBV5-5 and TRBJ2-1; 11 bases map to TRBD2. Germline V gene data show CDR1 as SGHKS and CDR2 as YYEKEE (reference sequence). This CDR3 has 15 residues. Trimming removed 6 bases from V and 8 bases from J; junction bases left unmatched: 10. CDR3 loop: CASMLRTSGLYEQFF. The DNA for the CDR3 is TGTGCCAGCATGCTCCGGACTAGCGGGCTCTATGAGCAGTTCTTC. Full variable domain (rest looked up from reference TRBV5-5 and TRBJ2-1): DAGVTQSPTHLIKTRGQQVTLRCSPISGHKSVSWYQQVLGQGPQFIFQYYEKEERGRGNFPDRFSARQFPNYSSELNVNALLLGDSALYLCASMLRTSGLYEQFFGPGTRLTVL.

The count of this clonotype is one. V and J are TRBV23-1 and TRBJ2-7; D may be TRBD1 (5 bases). TRBV23-1 is classed as an ORF, of uncertain function. This CDR3 contains 15 residues. Deletions cut 6 bases from V and 3 bases from J, with 18 bases between. CDR3 sequence (DNA): TGCGCCAGCAGCAAAGACGACAGCTCCCTCTACGAGCAGTACTTC. This codes for CASSKDDSSLYEQYF.

Only a few counts were recorded for this clonotype. The chain is built from TRBV6-1 and TRBJ2-1; D gene uncertain. Germline CDR1 and CDR2: MNHNS and SASEGT. This CDR3 is built from 13 residues. Trimming took 6 bases from V and 5 from J, leaving 11 bases between them. The CDR3 protein is CASRTYMDNEQFF. DNA for the CDR3: TGTGCCAGCAGGACATATATGGACAATGAGCAGTTCTTC.

Ten or more counts support this clonotype. This sequence joins TRBV14 and TRBJ2-1; maybe TRBD1 (5 bases). Deletions cut 3 bases from V and 5 bases from J, with 14 bases between. The CDR3 covers 15 residues. CDR1 SGHDN and CDR2 FVKESK come from the germline V gene. CDR3 protein: CASSQGSTADNEQFF. In nucleotides, the CDR3 is TGTGCCAGCAGCCAGGGGTCGACAGCCGACAATGAGCAGTTCTTC.